Listed here are 14 T cell receptor beta chains from one sample, sequenced in a study of vaccination effects on CD4 cells after COVID-19. The culture ran for under eleven days, and then CD4+ T cells were isolated. Method: immunoSEQ multiplex PCR; TCRdb's copy keeps in-frame clones and lacks some. The sample has tens of thousands of clones; 70% to 75% are singletons. No antigen has been assigned to these receptors. This material consisted of CD4+ T cells from PBMCs cultured without peptide, taken before COVID-19 vaccination. All receptors come from a human donor who had a prior SARS-CoV-2 infection.

The chain uses TRBV30 and TRBJ2-7; 8 bases line up with TRBD2. This CDR3 has 14 residues. V lost 5 bases, J lost 0 bases, and 6 bases stayed unmatched. Germline lookup yields CDR1 GTSNPN and CDR2 SVGIG (reference sequence). CDR3 nucleotide sequence: TGTGCCTGGCAAAAAAGCGGGAGCTCCTACGAGCAGTACTTC. Its protein is CAWQKSGSSYEQYF.

The chain couples TRBV7-6 to TRBJ2-2, with D possibly being TRBD2 (6 bases). V was pared by 0 bases and J by 6 bases, with 8 bases between. Germline CDR1 and CDR2: SGHVS and FNYEAQ. This CDR3 is built from 14 residues. The CDR3 DNA reads TGTGCCAGCAGCTTAGCGCGGGGTCCCGGGGAGCTGTTTTTT. The encoded protein is CASSLARGPGELFF. Variable domain in full (rest from reference TRBV7-6 and TRBJ2-2): GAGVSQSPRYKVTKRGQDVALRCDPISGHVSLYWYRQALGQGPEFLTYFNYEAQQDKSGLPNDRFSAERPEGSISTLTIQRTEQRDSAMYRCASSLARGPGELFFGEGSRLTVL.

The chain recombines TRBV7-9 with TRBJ1-1; tentatively, D is TRBD1 (5 bases). There are 13 residues in the CDR3. Trimming left V 2 bases short and J 6 bases short, with 10 bases between. Germline V gives CDR1 SEHNR, CDR2 FQNEAQ (reference sequence). The CDR3 region has the DNA TGTGCCAGCAGCTTACTCGGGGCATCTGAAGCTTTCTTT. Translated: CASSLLGASEAFF.

CDR3 nucleotides: TGTGCCAGCAGCGTAGAGGTGACTAGCGGGAGTTACAATGAGCAGTTCTTC. Translated: CASSVEVTSGSYNEQFF. J is TRBJ2-1 and V is TRBV9, with TRBD2 matching over 12 bases. This CDR3 is 17 amino acids long. Trimming at V came to 0 bases and at J to 4 bases, leaving 5 bases not matched to a gene. Germline values: CDR1 SGDLS, CDR2 YYNGEE.

This clone was observed a single time. The chain links TRBV7-8 to TRBJ2-7; D possibly corresponds to TRBD2 (5 bases). The V end lost 2 bases, the J end lost 2 bases, and 13 bases lay between the germline ends. CDR1 and CDR2 from the germline V gene are SGHVS and FQNEAQ. The CDR3 is 15 amino acids. The CDR3 loop reads CASSLLRMGAYEQYF. The DNA for the CDR3 is TGTGCCAGCAGCTTACTCAGGATGGGAGCCTACGAGCAGTACTTC.

The V and J genes are TRBV6-5 and TRBJ2-3; D ambiguous. This CDR3 is 13 amino acids long. Looked up from germline, CDR1 is MNHEY and CDR2 is SVGAGI. Trimming removed 7 bases at V and 2 bases at J, with 10 bases between. Written as DNA, the CDR3 is TGTGCCAGCACATGGCTTCTCACAGATACGCAGTATTTT. Translating it yields CASTWLLTDTQYF.

The CDR3 bases are TGTGCCAGCAGGGGAGGAGGGGGGGCGGGAGAGACCCAGTACTTC. Amino acids: CASRGGGGAGETQYF. The chain recombines TRBV5-4 with TRBJ2-5, with D perhaps TRBD2 (7 bases). The CDR3 contains 15 residues. Germline loops: CDR1 SGHNT, CDR2 YYREEE (reference sequence). V was trimmed by 5 bases and J by 4 bases, leaving 18 bases between them. Full variable domain (rest looked up from reference TRBV5-4 and TRBJ2-5): ETGVTQSPTHLIKTRGQQVTLRCSSQSGHNTVSWYQQALGQGPQFIFQYYREEENGRGNFPPRFSGLQFPNYSSELNVNALELDDSALYLCASRGGGGAGETQYFGPGTRLLVL.

J is TRBJ2-3 and V is TRBV6-5, with D hard to call. Trimming removed 5 bases from V and 2 bases from J, with 11 bases in between. The length of the CDR3 is 14 residues. CDR1 and CDR2 (germline): MNHEY, SVGAGI. The chain's CDR3 is CASSNGGPTDTQYF. The CDR3 bases are TGTGCCAGCAGTAATGGCGGACCCACAGATACGCAGTATTTT.

This clone has just a few counts. This chain uses TRBV7-2 with TRBJ2-7; D is unclear. Germline assignment: CDR1 SGHTA and CDR2 FQGNSA. The V end lost 3 bases, the J end lost 1 base, and 13 bases lay between the germline ends. This CDR3 contains 15 residues. This CDR3 reads CASSFGPATSYEQYF. As DNA, the CDR3 is TGTGCCAGCAGCTTTGGCCCCGCGACATCCTACGAGCAGTACTTC.

V and J are TRBV19 and TRBJ1-1; possibly TRBD1 for D (6 bases). CDR3 size: 16 residues. Germline CDR1 LNHDA, CDR2 SQIVND (reference sequence). V lost 6 bases and J 1 base, leaving 18 bases between the germline ends. CDR3 sequence reads: CASREMTGHKNTEAFF. CDR3 sequence (DNA): TGTGCCAGTAGGGAGATGACGGGACACAAGAACACTGAAGCTTTCTTT.

The genes are TRBV7-8 and TRBJ1-1; D not certain. Trimming stripped 1 base from V and 8 bases from J, with 8 bases between. Germline V gene data show CDR1 as SGHVS and CDR2 as FQNEAQ. The CDR3 length is 12 residues. The CDR3 DNA is TGTGCCAGCAGCTTAGGGAGGCGAGAAGCTTTCTTT. Translating it yields CASSLGRREAFF.

V is TRBV9 and J is TRBJ2-7; maybe TRBD1 (5 bases). With 1 base removed from V and 6 bases from J, the gap between germline ends came to 11 bases. The CDR3 length is 13 residues. The germline V gene encodes CDR1 SGDLS and CDR2 YYNGEE. The DNA of the CDR3 is TGTGCCAGCAGCGTAAGGGTTCAGGGCGAGCAGTACTTC. This gives the protein CASSVRVQGEQYF.

The chain joins TRBV20-1 to TRBJ1-2; D ambiguous. The CDR3 length is 12 residues. V lost 6 bases, J lost 7 bases, and 15 bases lay in between. Germline loops: CDR1 DFQATT, CDR2 SNEGSKA (reference sequence). The DNA of the CDR3 is TGCAGTGCCAGTCCCGGGTCGGGTGGCTACACCTTC. This gives the protein CSASPGSGGYTF.

The rearrangement uses TRBV5-1 and TRBJ2-2, with D perhaps TRBD1 or TRBD2 (5 bases each). CDR3 length: 16 amino acids. CDR1 SGHRS and CDR2 YFSETQ come from the germline V gene. Trimming cost V 0 bases and J 0 bases, with 9 bases left between them. The CDR3 sequence: CASSLGDRTNTGELFF. CDR3 coding DNA: TGCGCCAGCAGCTTGGGGGACCGAACGAACACCGGGGAGCTGTTTTTT.